The 24 T cell receptor beta chains in this list originate from one sample, sequenced in a study of cytomegalovirus exposure and HLA in healthy donors. The PCR had 60 Vbeta and 13 Jbeta primers. Using immunoSEQ multiplex PCR, the repertoire was profiled, and TCRdb retains in-frame clones only, with some absent. The table lists around 130,000 clones, 78% of them singletons. Material for sequencing was PBMCs. The receptor set was obtained from a woman aged 40 to 50 in good health and CMV-seronegative.

The CDR3 bases are TGCGCCAGCAGCTTAGCGGGAGAAGGGCGCGAGCAGTACTTC. The encoded protein is CASSLAGEGREQYF. This rearrangement joins TRBV5-1 to TRBJ2-7; 8 bases are a match to TRBD2. The CDR3 loop spans 14 amino acids. Germline values: CDR1 SGHRS, CDR2 YFSETQ. V lost 2 bases to trimming and J lost 6 bases; unmatched junction nucleotides: 7.

The rearrangement links TRBV28 to TRBJ1-5; D is unresolved. Germline CDR1 reads MDHEN; CDR2 reads SYDVKM. V was shortened by 6 bases and J by 7 bases, with 13 bases between the two germline ends. There are 13 residues in the CDR3. CDR3 bases: TGTGCCAGCAGCGAACAGATGCCGCAGCCCCAGCATTTT. Translated: CASSEQMPQPQHF.

This clone was recorded once. The V call is TRBV10-3, the J call TRBJ2-1, with 7 positions matching TRBD1. CDR1 ENHRY and CDR2 SYGVKD come from the germline V gene. With V trimmed by 1 base and J by 4 bases, 7 bases remained unmatched. This CDR3 has 16 amino acids. The CDR3 loop reads CAISEFRTGEYNEQFF. In DNA form, the CDR3 reads TGTGCCATCAGTGAGTTTAGGACAGGCGAGTACAATGAGCAGTTCTTC.

The CDR3 sequence: CASSPLQGAGANVLTF. CDR3 sequence (DNA): TGTGCCAGCAGTCCGTTACAGGGAGCTGGGGCCAACGTCCTGACTTTC. The chain is built from TRBV27 and TRBJ2-6; maybe TRBD1 (6 bases). Germline CDR1 is MNHEY and CDR2 is SMNVEV (reference sequence). The CDR3 contains 16 residues. V dropped 5 bases and J dropped 2 bases, with 13 bases sitting between them.

The rearrangement uses TRBV13 and TRBJ1-3; no clear D. CDR3 length: 13 residues. V lost 4 bases to trimming and J lost 1 base, with 5 bases between them. Germline CDR1 and CDR2: PRHDT and FYEKMQ (reference sequence). The CDR3 spells CASSSVSGNTIYF. CDR3 sequence (DNA): TGTGCCAGCAGCTCGGTTTCTGGAAACACCATATATTTT.

The gene calls are TRBV29-1 and TRBJ2-1; 12 bases line up with TRBD1. This CDR3 comprises 16 residues. The trim removed 1 base at V and 10 bases at J, leaving 11 bases unmatched. CDR1 is SQVTM and CDR2 is ANQGSEA in the germline V gene. The CDR3 is CSVEGRTGQGAREQFF. DNA for the CDR3: TGCAGCGTTGAAGGCCGGACGGGACAGGGGGCGCGGGAGCAGTTCTTC.

The rearrangement links TRBV7-9 to TRBJ1-6; D is ambiguous. V was shortened by 7 bases and J by 8 bases, with 15 bases between the two germline ends. CDR1 and CDR2 from the germline V gene are SEHNR and FQNEAQ (reference sequence). The CDR3 has 14 amino acids. The CDR3 protein is CASTVSEGDSPLHF. DNA of the CDR3: TGTGCCAGCACCGTTTCTGAGGGTGATTCACCCCTCCACTTT.

The V gene is TRBV5-1, the J gene TRBJ1-2; TRBD1 agrees at 8 bases. Per the germline V gene, CDR1 is SGHRS and CDR2 is YFSETQ. Losses at the gene ends were 3 bases for V and 2 bases for J; bases not matched to a gene: 0. The CDR3 totals 13 residues. In DNA form, the CDR3 reads TGCGCCAGCAGCTCAGGGGGCAACTATGGCTACACCTTC. Its protein product is CASSSGGNYGYTF.

V gene TRBV29-1 combines with J gene TRBJ2-5; 10 nucleotides agree with TRBD2. The ends lost 5 bases at V and 2 bases at J; junction bases unmatched: 8. The germline V gene encodes CDR1 SQVTM and CDR2 ANQGSEA. This CDR3 has 15 residues. This CDR3 is CSVPRLAGPQETQYF. The DNA for the CDR3 is TGCAGCGTTCCTCGACTAGCGGGCCCTCAAGAGACCCAGTACTTC.

Remarks on this clone: Different DNA sequences within this sample yield the same CDR3. The V call is TRBV5-1, the J call TRBJ2-3, with 7 bases identical to TRBD2. This CDR3 region has 15 residues. Per germline, CDR1 SGHRS and CDR2 YFSETQ. V was clipped by 3 bases and J by 5 bases; unmatched bases: 9. The CDR3 DNA reads as TGCGCCAGCAGCTATCTAGCGGTCGGGTTAGATACGCAGTATTTT. It encodes CASSYLAVGLDTQYF.

V usage is TRBV29-1 and J usage is TRBJ2-2; 12 nucleotides agree with TRBD2. CDR1 is SQVTM and CDR2 is ANQGSEA in the germline V gene. V lost 5 bases to trimming and J lost 7 bases; unmatched junction nucleotides: 8. This CDR3 comprises 15 residues. CDR3 in DNA: TGCAGCGTTCAGGCTAGCGGGGGGGCCTACGGGGAGCTGTTTTTT. This gives the protein CSVQASGGAYGELFF.

The chain combines TRBV9 with TRBJ1-3; TRBD1 might be the D (5 bases). The germline gives CDR1 SGDLS, CDR2 YYNGEE. The CDR3 totals 16 residues. The V end was cut by 4 bases, the J end by 0 bases, with 14 bases between. CDR3 bases: TGTGCCAGCAGCCTTGCGGGGCGGAGCTCTGGAAACACCATATATTTT. The encoded protein is CASSLAGRSSGNTIYF.

The rearrangement uses TRBV6-5 and TRBJ1-2; D remains ambiguous. Trimming left V 6 bases short and J 6 bases short, with 14 bases between. Per the germline V gene, CDR1 is MNHEY and CDR2 is SVGAGI. There are 13 residues in the CDR3. The chain's CDR3 is CASRFTDLNGYTF. CDR3 coding DNA: TGTGCCAGCAGGTTTACGGACTTAAATGGCTACACCTTC.

This clone was seen more than once but under ten times. The chain carries TRBV18 and TRBJ2-5; 9 bases match TRBD1. The CDR3 extends over 17 amino acids. Germline-derived CDR1 and CDR2 are KGHSH and LQKENI. Unmatched junction bases numbered 9, after V lost 1 base and J lost 3 bases. Here the CDR3 reads CASSPRTGGIWEETQYF. The CDR3 DNA is TGTGCCAGCTCACCACGAACAGGGGGCATTTGGGAAGAGACCCAGTACTTC.

The rearrangement uses TRBV5-1 and TRBJ2-5; TRBD2 matches 8 bases. The V and J ends lost 5 bases and 1 base, in that order; junction bases with no gene match: 4. Germline V gene lookup returns CDR1 SGHRS and CDR2 YFSETQ. The CDR3 sequence is 14 residues long. CDR3 DNA: TGCGCCAGCAGGGAGACTAGCGCCCAAGAGACCCAGTACTTC. Protein: CASRETSAQETQYF.

V and J are TRBV19 and TRBJ2-4; the D gene is possibly TRBD1 (6 bases). V gave up 5 bases and J gave up 12 bases, with 8 bases separating them. CDR1 and CDR2 (germline): LNHDA, SQIVND (reference sequence). This CDR3 has 10 amino acids. The DNA for the CDR3 is TGTGCCAGTAGTGGACAGTCTCAGTACTTC. Translation gives CASSGQSQYF.

To note about this clone: The junction does not match germline at one end; this may be a read error. The gene calls are TRBV10-3 and TRBJ1-2, with 9 bases lining up with TRBD1. Germline CDR1 and CDR2: ENHRY and SYGVKD. CDR3 length: 13 residues. DNA of the CDR3: TGTGCCATCAGTCCAGGACAGGGGAAAGCCGTGGGCTTC. Its translation is CAISPGQGKAVGF.

The chain uses TRBV9 and TRBJ1-2; tentatively, D is TRBD1 (6 bases). The ends were cut back, 1 base at V and 8 bases at J, with 18 bases in the middle. Germline CDR1 SGDLS, CDR2 YYNGEE. The CDR3 consists of 15 residues. CDR3 DNA: TGTGCCAGCAGCGTACAGGCGGATGGGGGGGGCGGCTACACCTTC. The encoded protein is CASSVQADGGGGYTF.

The chain couples TRBV28 to TRBJ2-1, with a possible D match to TRBD1 (6 bases). The CDR3 totals 15 residues. Trimming removed 6 bases at V and 8 bases at J, with 20 bases between. Germline V CDR1 and CDR2: MDHEN, SYDVKM. CDR3 sequence reads: CASSPPPLQGYEQFF. The DNA of the CDR3 is TGTGCCAGCAGCCCGCCCCCCCTACAGGGTTATGAGCAGTTCTTC. Full variable domain (outside the CDR3, taken from reference TRBV28 and TRBJ2-1): DVKVTQSSRYLVKRTGEKVFLECVQDMDHENMFWYRQDPGLGLRLIYFSYDVKMKEKGDIPEGYSVSREKKERFSLILESASTNQTSMYLCASSPPPLQGYEQFFGPGTRLTVL.

The V gene is TRBV7-9, the J gene TRBJ2-1; D is undetermined. The CDR3 length is 18 residues. Germline assignment: CDR1 SEHNR and CDR2 FQNEAQ (reference sequence). The V end was cut by 1 base, the J end by 8 bases, with 24 bases between. CDR3 sequence (DNA): TGTGCCAGCAGCTTAGAGTCCGCTACTCTCGTCTATCACTATGAGCAGTTCTTC. This translates into CASSLESATLVYHYEQFF.

V is TRBV19 and J is TRBJ1-5, with a tentative D call TRBD1 (6 bases). The germline gives CDR1 LNHDA, CDR2 SQIVND (reference sequence). V lost 0 bases and J lost 5, with 11 bases in between. This CDR3 has 15 residues. CDR3 sequence: CASSIDTTGYQPQHF. CDR3 bases: TGTGCCAGTAGTATAGATACGACAGGCTATCAGCCCCAGCATTTT.

The CDR3 sequence is CASSRVSGSTDTQYF. CDR3 in DNA: TGTGCCAGCAGCCGGGTCTCGGGGAGCACAGATACGCAGTATTTT. J is TRBJ2-3 and V is TRBV7-3; D might be TRBD2 (5 bases). The CDR3 is 15 amino acids. With 5 bases removed from V and 0 bases from J, the gap between germline ends came to 12 bases. Germline V gene data show CDR1 as SGHTA and CDR2 as FQGTGA.

V and J are TRBV6-6 and TRBJ2-7; 12 bases line up with TRBD1. The CDR3 spans 15 residues. V was pared by 8 bases and J by 7 bases, with 12 bases of the junction left unmatched. Germline CDR1 MNHNY, CDR2 SVGAGI (reference sequence). The CDR3 spells CASGEPGQGAWEQYF. The CDR3 bases are TGTGCCAGCGGAGAACCGGGACAGGGGGCTTGGGAGCAGTACTTC.

In DNA form, the CDR3 reads TGTGCCAGCAGCCCGTTGGACAGGGAGGAGACCCAGTACTTC. This gives the protein CASSPLDREETQYF. The gene calls are TRBV14 and TRBJ2-5; TRBD1 aligns across 8 bases. CDR1 is SGHDN and CDR2 is FVKESK in the germline V gene. Germline trimming cut 4 bases from V and 5 bases from J; bases unmatched to any gene: 6. This CDR3 comprises 14 residues.